These T cell receptor beta chains were read from a single sample in a study of T cells in Graves' hyperthyroidism and ophthalmopathy. From the multiplex PCR reads, TCRdb called clonotypes with MiXCR, one entry per CDR3 protein. The sample contains about 840,000 distinct CDR3 sequences, roughly 37% of which appear only once. The sample consisted of blood. These receptors came from a young man with Graves' hyperthyroidism. The conserved cysteine and the conserved F or W are not part of the CDR3 here.

v_call: TRBV10-2; cdr3_aa: ASSERVGTEAF
v_call: TRBV9; cdr3_aa: ASNRGDNSPLH
v_call: TRBV4-2; cdr3_aa: ASSQEGPGKGYT
v_call: TRBV7-2; cdr3_aa: ASSQAGTLASPLH
v_call: TRBV5-4; cdr3_aa: ASSLKLQETQY
v_call: TRBV5-5; cdr3_aa: ASSLDARVYEQY
v_call: TRBV29-1; cdr3_aa: SVVPPGERQY
v_call: TRBV7-6; cdr3_aa: ASSRTLTAPYEQY
v_call: TRBV7-9; cdr3_aa: ASSSGGGLTYEQY
v_call: TRBV7-9; cdr3_aa: ASSSQGATEAF
v_call: TRBV7-9; cdr3_aa: ASSERPAYEQY
v_call: TRBV9; cdr3_aa: ASSVSAGTGEETQY
v_call: TRBV2; cdr3_aa: ASSSGRPEAF
v_call: TRBV19; cdr3_aa: ASTLTRAGGETQY
v_call: TRBV14; cdr3_aa: ASSQETRGRSKLL
v_call: TRBV25-1; cdr3_aa: ASSAFGLAYEQY
v_call: TRBV5-1; cdr3_aa: ASSSGLATEETQY
v_call: TRBV15; cdr3_aa: VTSRDRGGNQPQH
v_call: TRBV24-1; cdr3_aa: ATSKGASGGERGPQY
v_call: TRBV5-1; cdr3_aa: ASSPPNRGPGYGYT
v_call: TRBV9; cdr3_aa: ASSLDSGRLF
v_call: TRBV6-6; cdr3_aa: ASSYGPGMEGYT
v_call: TRBV19; cdr3_aa: ASSGYEKLF